Below, 26 T cell receptor beta chains from the same sample are listed, as sequenced in a study of shared clonotypes between healthy human individuals. Measured with immunoSEQ multiplex PCR; TCRdb has only the in-frame clones, and not every one. This sample carries about 1 million clones, about 75% of them seen once, and the ten largest clones take about 1.5%. The sample taken for sequencing was memory CD4+ T cells sorted from blood. Indicated subset: CD45RA-negative fraction. These receptors were obtained from a man younger than 30 in good health.

In regard to this clone: It may be a read error: a sequence one base away is much more abundant. V gene TRBV14 combines with J gene TRBJ2-2; tentatively, D is TRBD2 (6 bases). CDR3 length equals 19 residues. CDR1 is SGHDN, CDR2 FVKESK, per germline. With 0 bases removed from V and 3 bases from J, the gap between germline ends came to 20 bases. The CDR3 region has the DNA TGTGCCAGCAGCCAAGATTTGGAGGGCGCGATCTCTGACACCGGGGAGCTGTTTTTT. The encoded protein is CASSQDLEGAISDTGELFF.

Only one count was recorded for this clone. The chain employs TRBV5-1 and TRBJ2-5; D is unclear. This CDR3 contains 14 residues. The ends were cut back, 0 bases at V and 4 bases at J, with 10 bases in the middle. CDR1 is SGHRS, CDR2 YFSETQ, per germline. CDR3 in amino acids: CASSLDAGGETQYF. Here the CDR3 DNA reads TGCGCCAGCAGCTTGGATGCAGGTGGAGAGACCCAGTACTTC.

The genes are TRBV7-2 and TRBJ1-6; no reliable D call. The CDR3 length is 15 residues. Trimming removed 5 bases from V and 5 bases from J, with 13 bases in between. From germline, CDR1 is SGHTA and CDR2 FQGNSA. The CDR3: CASSPGGSDNSPLHF. The DNA for the CDR3 is TGTGCCAGCAGCCCTGGAGGCAGCGATAATTCACCCCTCCACTTT.

The chain couples TRBV6-1 to TRBJ1-5; possible D gene TRBD1, 5 bases. The V end lost 5 bases, the J end lost 2 bases, and 13 bases lay between the germline ends. The CDR3 sequence is 15 residues long. Per the germline V gene, CDR1 is MNHNS and CDR2 is SASEGT. CDR3 region: CASSKQGLGNQPQHF. CDR3 in DNA: TGTGCCAGCAGTAAGCAGGGATTGGGCAATCAGCCCCAGCATTTT.

The chain is built from TRBV6-5 and TRBJ2-2; 7 bases agree with TRBD1. After removal of 4 bases from V and 3 bases from J, the junction contained 2 bases not matched to a gene. The CDR3 runs to 14 residues. Germline V CDR1 and CDR2: MNHEY, SVGAGI. The CDR3 loop reads CASSWDRDTGELFF. CDR3 nucleotides: TGTGCCAGCAGTTGGGACAGAGACACCGGGGAGCTGTTTTTT.

This clone came up once. The chain combines TRBV19 with TRBJ2-1; D remains unclear. CDR1 is LNHDA and CDR2 is SQIVND in the germline V gene (reference sequence). This CDR3 has 16 residues. Trimming shortened V by 0 bases and J by 6 bases, and 15 bases separated the two germline ends. CDR3 amino acids: CASSIDFPTDSNEQFF. In DNA form, the CDR3 reads TGTGCCAGTAGTATAGATTTCCCCACAGACTCCAATGAGCAGTTCTTC.

J is TRBJ1-2 and V is TRBV6-1; 7 bases agree with TRBD1. Germline CDR1 MNHNS, CDR2 SASEGT. The CDR3 is 14 residues long. With 6 bases clipped from V and 3 bases from J, the junction kept 7 bases outside the gene matches. This CDR3 is CASRATGADYGYTF. CDR3 sequence (DNA): TGTGCCAGCAGGGCAACAGGGGCCGACTATGGCTACACCTTC.

The CDR3 DNA follows: TGTGCCGGTGGTCGAGAGGTCGGAGAGACCCAGTACTTC. Its translation: CAGGREVGETQYF. The chain recombines TRBV6-1 with TRBJ2-5; D unresolved. Trimming left V 11 bases short and J 4 bases short, with 17 bases between. The CDR3 is made up of 13 amino acids. Germline assignment: CDR1 MNHNS and CDR2 SASEGT.

The genes are TRBV28 and TRBJ2-7; 8 bases are shared with TRBD1. V lost 4 bases and J lost 0; bases outside the gene matches: 8. This CDR3 has 16 amino acids. The germline CDR1 and CDR2 sequences are MDHEN and SYDVKM. As DNA, the CDR3 is TGTGCCAGCAGTTGGGGGTTAGGGACAGGCTCCTACGAGCAGTACTTC. Amino acids: CASSWGLGTGSYEQYF.

The chain combines TRBV6-5 with TRBJ2-5, with 8 bases identical to TRBD2. The CDR3 has 15 amino acids. V gave up 5 bases and J gave up 3 bases; unmatched junction bases: 8. CDR1 and CDR2 (germline): MNHEY, SVGAGI. The CDR3 is CASSTNGRAEETQYF. In DNA form, the CDR3 reads TGTGCCAGCAGTACAAACGGGAGGGCGGAAGAGACCCAGTACTTC.

The J gene is TRBJ2-7, the V gene TRBV28; D is possibly TRBD1 or TRBD2 (5 bases each). This CDR3 is 14 amino acids long. V was pared by 4 bases and J by 3 bases, with 13 bases between. Per germline, CDR1 MDHEN and CDR2 SYDVKM. In nucleotides, the CDR3 is TGTGCCAGCAGTTCCTCGGGACGGATCTACGAGCAGTACTTC. As protein: CASSSSGRIYEQYF.

V usage is TRBV4-1 and J usage is TRBJ2-7; D is ambiguous. Trimming shortened V by 4 bases and J by 2 bases, and 9 bases separated the two germline ends. The CDR3 length is 13 residues. Looked up from germline, CDR1 is MGHRA and CDR2 is YSYEKL. DNA of the CDR3: TGCGCCAGCAGCCTAGACTGGGCCTACGAGCAGTACTTC. Encoded protein: CASSLDWAYEQYF.

This clone has a handful of counts. This chain uses TRBV18 with TRBJ2-7; no reliable D call. The germline V gene encodes CDR1 KGHSH and CDR2 LQKENI. V shed 2 bases and J shed 5 bases, with 10 bases lying between them. CDR3 length: 13 amino acids. The CDR3 bases are TGTGCCAGCTCACCAGCCCTCTGGGACGAGCAGTACTTC. This translates into CASSPALWDEQYF.

This clone was observed many times. This chain joins TRBV7-9 and TRBJ1-4; D is unclear. The CDR3 runs to 13 residues. V was cut by 5 bases and J by 8 bases, with 12 bases left in between. The germline CDR1 and CDR2 sequences are SEHNR and FQNEAQ (reference sequence). The CDR3 spells CASSILSEEKLFF. Written as DNA, the CDR3 is TGTGCCAGCAGCATTCTAAGTGAGGAAAAACTGTTTTTT. Drawing the rest from reference TRBV7-9 and TRBJ1-4, the complete variable domain is DTGVSQNPRHKITKRGQNVTFRCDPISEHNRLYWYRQTLGQGPEFLTYFQNEAQLEKSRLLSDRFSAERPKGSFSTLEIQRTEQGDSAMYLCASSILSEEKLFFGSGTQLSVL.

This clone was found a few times. V is TRBV29-1 and J is TRBJ2-7, with D tentatively TRBD1 (5 bases). The CDR3 consists of 14 residues. V was trimmed by 5 bases and J by 2 bases, leaving 16 bases between them. The V gene's germline CDR1 is SQVTM and CDR2 ANQGSEA. Here the CDR3 DNA reads TGCAGCGTTTTCTGGACATTTTCAACCTACGAGCAGTACTTC. Its protein is CSVFWTFSTYEQYF.

This clone was counted ten times or more. The rearrangement links TRBV11-2 to TRBJ2-3; 7 nucleotides line up with TRBD1. The CDR3 is 16 amino acids. Germline V gene data show CDR1 as SGHAT and CDR2 as FQNNGV. V lost 4 bases to trimming and J lost 2 bases; unmatched junction nucleotides: 9. CDR3 residues: CASSSGQARDTDTQYF. In nucleotides, the CDR3 is TGTGCCAGCAGCTCCGGACAGGCCCGCGACACAGATACGCAGTATTTT.

The chain recombines TRBV7-2 with TRBJ1-5, with D tentatively TRBD1 (6 bases). The CDR3 covers 14 residues. Germline values: CDR1 SGHTA, CDR2 FQGNSA. Trimming left V 5 bases short and J 2 bases short, with 10 bases between. The CDR3 nucleotides read TGTGCCAGCAGCCAGGGACACGGCAATCAGCCCCAGCATTTT. It is translated as CASSQGHGNQPQHF.

V gene TRBV18 combines with J gene TRBJ2-5, with D maybe TRBD1 (6 bases). This CDR3 spans 13 amino acids. The germline V gene has CDR1 KGHSH and CDR2 LQKENI. The V gene lost 5 bases and the J gene lost 5 bases, with 12 bases spanning the gap. The CDR3 sequence is CASSVTGYETQYF. The CDR3 nucleotides are TGTGCCAGCTCAGTAACAGGGTACGAGACCCAGTACTTC.

The chain is built from TRBV2 and TRBJ2-7; the match to TRBD2 covers 11 bases. The V gene's germline CDR1 is SNHLY and CDR2 FYNNEI. The CDR3 is 17 residues long. Trimming at V came to 3 bases and at J to 2 bases, leaving 9 bases not matched to a gene. This chain's CDR3 is CASSDLQTSGMPYEQYF. CDR3 in DNA: TGTGCCAGCAGTGATCTGCAGACTAGCGGGATGCCCTACGAGCAGTACTTC.

Remarks on this clone: This may come from a read error, since a much larger clone is one base off. V and J are TRBV6-5 and TRBJ1-5; tentatively, D is TRBD1 (5 bases). From germline, CDR1 is MNHEY and CDR2 SVGAGI. Trimming took 4 bases from V and 0 from J, leaving 7 bases between them. The CDR3 is 14 amino acids. CDR3 amino acids: CASSLQASNQPQHF. CDR3 sequence (DNA): TGTGCCAGCAGTTTACAGGCTAGCAATCAGCCCCAGCATTTT.

V and J are TRBV1 and TRBJ2-7. TRBV1 is labeled a pseudogene. The CDR3 is 14 amino acids. DNA of the CDR3: TGCACCAGCAGCCAAGAGGGGTCCTCCCGGCGGCAGTACTTC. Protein: CTSSQEGSSRRQYF.

The sample holds one count of this clone. J is TRBJ1-2 and V is TRBV6-1, with D possibly TRBD1 on 6 matching bases. This CDR3 region has 13 residues. The ends were cut back, 5 bases at V and 2 bases at J, with 9 bases in the middle. From germline, CDR1 is MNHNS and CDR2 SASEGT. The CDR3 coding sequence is TGTGCCAGCAGTTCCGACAGGAACTATGGCTACACCTTC. It is translated as CASSSDRNYGYTF.

The chain links TRBV5-1 to TRBJ2-1; either TRBD1 or TRBD2 may fit D (5 bases each). The CDR3 spans 12 residues. Germline V gene lookup returns CDR1 SGHRS and CDR2 YFSETQ. V dropped 2 bases and J dropped 9 bases, with 9 bases sitting between them. The CDR3 DNA follows: TGCGCCAGCAGCTTTGGGACGGGTGAGCAGTTCTTC. Protein sequence: CASSFGTGEQFF.

The genes are TRBV5-3 and TRBJ1-6, with TRBD1 matching 7 bases. TRBV5-3 is recorded as an ORF, its role being uncertain. The CDR3 spans 20 residues. V shed 2 bases and J 7 bases; nucleotides not matched to a gene: 21. CDR3 amino acids: CARSFLTGPNGSRLNSPLHF. The CDR3 region has the DNA TGTGCCAGAAGCTTTTTGACAGGGCCGAACGGATCCAGGCTAAATTCACCCCTCCACTTT.

This chain joins TRBV10-3 and TRBJ2-7, with TRBD1 matching 8 bases. The CDR3 spans 15 residues. The J segment lost 1 base and the V segment lost 6 bases, leaving 8 bases of the junction unmatched. Germline CDR1 and CDR2: ENHRY and SYGVKD. The CDR3 protein is CAIRGQGGNSYEQYF. CDR3 DNA: TGTGCCATCAGAGGACAGGGTGGTAATTCCTACGAGCAGTACTTC.

This chain joins TRBV15 and TRBJ2-5, with a tentative D call TRBD1 (6 bases). CDR1 LNHNV and CDR2 YYDKDF come from the germline V gene (reference sequence). The CDR3 contains 13 residues. V lost 3 bases to trimming and J lost 2 bases, with 7 bases between them. CDR3 nucleotides: TGTGCCACCAGCAGGGACAGACAAGAGACCCAGTACTTC. Its translation: CATSRDRQETQYF.